These 6 T cell receptor beta chains were sequenced from one sample in a study of blood T cell repertoires in COVID-19. Produced via immunoSEQ multiplex PCR; TCRdb's table is partial and in-frame only. This table holds 120,000 or so clones, approximately 80% found once. Sequenced: peripheral blood. The receptor source for this set is a human donor in a cohort sampled during active COVID-19.

This chain uses TRBV10-3 with TRBJ1-1; TRBD1 matches 9 bases. The CDR3 sequence is 15 residues long. Trimming at V came to 2 bases and at J to 0 bases, leaving 1 base not matched to a gene. Per the germline V gene, CDR1 is ENHRY and CDR2 is SYGVKD. DNA for the CDR3: TGTGCCATCAGTGAGAGGACAGGGGTGAACACTGAAGCTTTCTTT. It encodes CAISERTGVNTEAFF.

This clone was observed a handful of times. The V call is TRBV5-4, the J call TRBJ2-7; no clear D. The CDR3 loop spans 14 amino acids. The V gene lost 3 bases and the J gene lost 4 bases, with 14 bases spanning the gap. Germline lookup yields CDR1 SGHNT and CDR2 YYREEE (reference sequence). The CDR3 region has the DNA TGTGCCAGCAGCTCGAGAGGATCATTTTACGAGCAGTACTTC. Residues: CASSSRGSFYEQYF.

The chain recombines TRBV19 with TRBJ1-5; D perhaps matches TRBD1 (6 bases). V lost 3 bases, J lost 4 bases, and 7 bases lay in between. Germline CDR1 reads LNHDA; CDR2 reads SQIVND (reference sequence). CDR3 length equals 13 residues. DNA of the CDR3: TGTGCCAGTAGTATCACAGGGAATCAGCCCCAGCATTTT. It codes for CASSITGNQPQHF. Variable domain in full (rest from reference TRBV19 and TRBJ1-5): DGGITQSPKYLFRKEGQNVTLSCEQNLNHDAMYWYRQDPGQGLRLIYYSQIVNDFQKGDIAEGYSVSREKKESFPLTVTSAQKNPTAFYLCASSITGNQPQHFGDGTRLSIL.

In this sample, this clone turned up a few times. This chain joins TRBV4-1 and TRBJ1-6; 10 bases map to TRBD1. CDR1 is MGHRA and CDR2 is YSYEKL in the germline V gene. This CDR3 has 14 residues. With V trimmed by 4 bases and J by 12 bases, 6 bases remained unmatched. CDR3 DNA sequence: TGCGCCAGCAGCCCTTGGACAGGGGGGGAACCCCTCCACTTT. This sequence encodes CASSPWTGGEPLHF.

The sample holds a few counts of this clone. This chain joins TRBV9 and TRBJ1-3; D gene ambiguous. V lost 0 bases and J lost 0, with 13 bases in between. This CDR3 comprises 17 residues. Germline CDR1 is SGDLS and CDR2 is YYNGEE. CDR3 coding DNA: TGTGCCAGCAGCGTAGGAGGAGGAAGCTCCTCTGGAAACACCATATATTTT. Translated, it gives CASSVGGGSSSGNTIYF.

This clone was counted between two and nine times. The chain has TRBV29-1 and TRBJ2-5; D might be TRBD1 (6 bases). Germline-derived CDR1 and CDR2 are SQVTM and ANQGSEA. Between the trimmed V and J ends, which lost 4 bases and 2 bases, there was a span of 8 bases. This CDR3 has 12 residues. The CDR3 loop reads CSVVGTQETQYF. CDR3 coding DNA: TGCAGCGTTGTAGGGACACAAGAGACCCAGTACTTC.